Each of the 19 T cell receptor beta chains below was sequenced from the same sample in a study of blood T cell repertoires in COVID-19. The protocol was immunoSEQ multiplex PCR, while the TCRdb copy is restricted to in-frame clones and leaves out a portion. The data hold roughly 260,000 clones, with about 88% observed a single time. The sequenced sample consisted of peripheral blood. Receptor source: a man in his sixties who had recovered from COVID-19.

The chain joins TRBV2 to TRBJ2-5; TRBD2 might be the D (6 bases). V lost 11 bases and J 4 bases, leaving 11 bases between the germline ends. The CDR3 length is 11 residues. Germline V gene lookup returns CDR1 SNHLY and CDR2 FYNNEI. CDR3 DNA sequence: TGTGCCGGGCGCGGGGTAGAGACCCAGTACTTC. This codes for CAGRGVETQYF. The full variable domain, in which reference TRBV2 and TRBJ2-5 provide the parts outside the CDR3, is EPEVTQTPSHQVTQMGQEVILRCVPISNHLYFYWYRQILGQKVEFLVSFYNNEISEKSEIFDDQFSVERPDGSNFTLKIRSTKLEDSAMYFCAGRGVETQYFGPGTRLLVL.

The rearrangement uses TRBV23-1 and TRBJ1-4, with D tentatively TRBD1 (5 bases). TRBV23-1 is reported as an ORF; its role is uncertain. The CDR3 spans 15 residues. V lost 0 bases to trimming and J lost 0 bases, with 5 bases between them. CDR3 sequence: CASSQSGATNEKLFF. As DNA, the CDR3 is TGCGCCAGCAGTCAATCAGGGGCAACTAATGAAAAACTGTTTTTT.

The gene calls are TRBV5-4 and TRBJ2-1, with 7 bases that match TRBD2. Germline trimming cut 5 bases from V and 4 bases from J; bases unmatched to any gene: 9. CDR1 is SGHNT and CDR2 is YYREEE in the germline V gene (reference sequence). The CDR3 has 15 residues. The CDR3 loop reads CASREGRAPYNEQFF. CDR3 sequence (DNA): TGTGCCAGCAGGGAGGGGAGGGCCCCATACAATGAGCAGTTCTTC. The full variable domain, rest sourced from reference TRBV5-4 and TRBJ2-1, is ETGVTQSPTHLIKTRGQQVTLRCSSQSGHNTVSWYQQALGQGPQFIFQYYREEENGRGNFPPRFSGLQFPNYSSELNVNALELDDSALYLCASREGRAPYNEQFFGPGTRLTVL.

CDR3 protein: CASSAGQGVYEQYF. The CDR3 DNA follows: TGTGCCAGCTCAGCGGGACAGGGGGTGTACGAGCAGTACTTC. The V call is TRBV18, the J call TRBJ2-7; 11 positions match TRBD1. This CDR3 is 14 amino acids long. V lost 5 bases, J lost 4 bases, and 4 bases stayed unmatched. The germline V gene encodes CDR1 KGHSH and CDR2 LQKENI.

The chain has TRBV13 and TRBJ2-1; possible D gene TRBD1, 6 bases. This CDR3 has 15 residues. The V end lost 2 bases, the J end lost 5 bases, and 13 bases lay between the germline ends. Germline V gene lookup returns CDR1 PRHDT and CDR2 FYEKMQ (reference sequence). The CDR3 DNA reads TGTGCCAGCAGCTTACACCCGACAGGCGACAATGAGCAGTTCTTC. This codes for CASSLHPTGDNEQFF.

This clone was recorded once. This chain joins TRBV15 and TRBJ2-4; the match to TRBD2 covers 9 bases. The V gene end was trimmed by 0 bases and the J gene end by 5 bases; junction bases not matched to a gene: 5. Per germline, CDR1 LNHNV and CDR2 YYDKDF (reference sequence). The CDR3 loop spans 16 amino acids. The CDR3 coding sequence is TGTGCCACCAGCAGAGACCTCCTAGCGGGGCAAAACATTCAGTACTTC. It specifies CATSRDLLAGQNIQYF.

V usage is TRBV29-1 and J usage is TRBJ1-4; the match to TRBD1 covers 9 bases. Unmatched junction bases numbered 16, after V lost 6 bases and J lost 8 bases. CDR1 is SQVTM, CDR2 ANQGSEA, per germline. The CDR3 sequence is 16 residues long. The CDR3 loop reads CSVLGQGPHLREKLFF. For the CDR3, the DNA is TGCAGCGTCCTGGGACAGGGACCTCATCTCCGGGAAAAACTGTTTTTT.

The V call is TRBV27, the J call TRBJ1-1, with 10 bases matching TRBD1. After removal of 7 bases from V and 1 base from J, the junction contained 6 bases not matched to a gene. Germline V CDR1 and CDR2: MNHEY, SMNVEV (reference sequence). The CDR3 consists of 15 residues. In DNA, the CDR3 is TGTGCCAGCATCGGGACAGGGGCTAGGAACACTGAAGCTTTCTTT. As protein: CASIGTGARNTEAFF.

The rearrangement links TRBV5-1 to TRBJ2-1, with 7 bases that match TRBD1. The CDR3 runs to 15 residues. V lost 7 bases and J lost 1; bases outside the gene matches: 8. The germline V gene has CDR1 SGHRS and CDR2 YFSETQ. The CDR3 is CASSPNRGSYNEQFF. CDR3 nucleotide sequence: TGCGCCAGCTCTCCCAACAGGGGTTCCTACAATGAGCAGTTCTTC. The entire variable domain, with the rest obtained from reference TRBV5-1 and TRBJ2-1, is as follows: KAGVTQTPRYLIKTRGQQVTLSCSPISGHRSVSWYQQTPGQGLQFLFEYFSETQRNKGNFPGRFSGRQFSNSRSEMNVSTLELGDSALYLCASSPNRGSYNEQFFGPGTRLTVL.

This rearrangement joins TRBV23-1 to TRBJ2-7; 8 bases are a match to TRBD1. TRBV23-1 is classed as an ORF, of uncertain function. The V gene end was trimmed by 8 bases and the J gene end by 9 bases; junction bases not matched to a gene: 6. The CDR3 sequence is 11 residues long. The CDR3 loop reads CASGQGVGQYF. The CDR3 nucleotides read TGCGCCAGCGGACAGGGCGTCGGGCAGTACTTC.

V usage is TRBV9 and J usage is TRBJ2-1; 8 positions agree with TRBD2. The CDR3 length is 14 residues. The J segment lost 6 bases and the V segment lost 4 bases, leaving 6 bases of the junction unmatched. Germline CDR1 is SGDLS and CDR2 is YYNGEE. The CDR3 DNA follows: TGTGCCAGCAGCCTCAGGACTAGCACCAATGAGCAGTTCTTC. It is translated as CASSLRTSTNEQFF.

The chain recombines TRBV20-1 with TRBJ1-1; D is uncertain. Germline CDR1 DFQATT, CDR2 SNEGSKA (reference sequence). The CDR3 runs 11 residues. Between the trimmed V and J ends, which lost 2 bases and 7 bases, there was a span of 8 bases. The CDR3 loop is CSARSRGEAFF. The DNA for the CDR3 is TGCAGTGCTAGATCGCGGGGTGAAGCTTTCTTT.

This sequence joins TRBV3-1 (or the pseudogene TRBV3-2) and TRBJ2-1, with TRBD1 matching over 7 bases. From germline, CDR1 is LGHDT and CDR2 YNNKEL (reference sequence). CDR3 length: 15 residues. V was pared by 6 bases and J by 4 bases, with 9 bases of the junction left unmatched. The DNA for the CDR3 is TGTGCCAGCAGTCTTGGACAGGTAGGGTACAATGAGCAGTTCTTC. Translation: CASSLGQVGYNEQFF.

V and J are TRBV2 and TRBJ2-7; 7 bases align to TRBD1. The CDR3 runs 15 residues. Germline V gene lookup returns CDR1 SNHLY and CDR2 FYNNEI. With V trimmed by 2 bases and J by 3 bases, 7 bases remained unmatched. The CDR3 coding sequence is TGTGCCAGCAGTGAATTCGGGGACAGAAACTACGAGCAGTACTTC. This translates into CASSEFGDRNYEQYF.

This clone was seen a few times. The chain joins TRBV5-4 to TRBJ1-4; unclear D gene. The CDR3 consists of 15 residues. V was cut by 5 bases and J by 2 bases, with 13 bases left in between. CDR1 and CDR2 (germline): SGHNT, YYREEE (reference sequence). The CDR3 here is CASSVAGNTNEKLFF. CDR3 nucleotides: TGTGCCAGCAGTGTTGCGGGGAACACTAATGAAAAACTGTTTTTT. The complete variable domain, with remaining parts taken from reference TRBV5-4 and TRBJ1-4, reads ETGVTQSPTHLIKTRGQQVTLRCSSQSGHNTVSWYQQALGQGPQFIFQYYREEENGRGNFPPRFSGLQFPNYSSELNVNALELDDSALYLCASSVAGNTNEKLFFGSGTQLSVL.

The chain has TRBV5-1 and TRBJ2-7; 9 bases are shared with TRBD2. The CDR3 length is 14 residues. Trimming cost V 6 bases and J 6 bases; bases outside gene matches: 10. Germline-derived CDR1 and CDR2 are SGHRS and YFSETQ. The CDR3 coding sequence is TGCGCCAGCAAACCGCTGGCGGGGGGGCGCGAGCAGTACTTC. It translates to CASKPLAGGREQYF.

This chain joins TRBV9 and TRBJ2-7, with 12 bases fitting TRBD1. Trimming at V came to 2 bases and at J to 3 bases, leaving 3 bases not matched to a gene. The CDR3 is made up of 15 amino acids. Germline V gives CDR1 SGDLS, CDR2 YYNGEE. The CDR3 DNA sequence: TGTGCCAGCAGCGTGGGGGACAGGGGGCTCTACGAGCAGTACTTC. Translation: CASSVGDRGLYEQYF.

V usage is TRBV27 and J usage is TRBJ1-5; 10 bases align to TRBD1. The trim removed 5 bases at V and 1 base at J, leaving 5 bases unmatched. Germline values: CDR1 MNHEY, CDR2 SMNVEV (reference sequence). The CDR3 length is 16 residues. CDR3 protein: CASSRQGALSNQPQHF. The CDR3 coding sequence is TGTGCCAGCAGTCGACAGGGGGCTCTGAGCAATCAGCCCCAGCATTTT.

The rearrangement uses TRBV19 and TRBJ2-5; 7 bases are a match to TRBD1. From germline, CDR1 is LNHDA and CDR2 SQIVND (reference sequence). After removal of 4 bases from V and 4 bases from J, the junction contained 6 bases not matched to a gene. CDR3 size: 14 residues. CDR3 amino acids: CASSRGGFSETQYF. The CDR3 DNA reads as TGTGCCAGTAGTAGAGGGGGCTTTTCAGAGACCCAGTACTTC.